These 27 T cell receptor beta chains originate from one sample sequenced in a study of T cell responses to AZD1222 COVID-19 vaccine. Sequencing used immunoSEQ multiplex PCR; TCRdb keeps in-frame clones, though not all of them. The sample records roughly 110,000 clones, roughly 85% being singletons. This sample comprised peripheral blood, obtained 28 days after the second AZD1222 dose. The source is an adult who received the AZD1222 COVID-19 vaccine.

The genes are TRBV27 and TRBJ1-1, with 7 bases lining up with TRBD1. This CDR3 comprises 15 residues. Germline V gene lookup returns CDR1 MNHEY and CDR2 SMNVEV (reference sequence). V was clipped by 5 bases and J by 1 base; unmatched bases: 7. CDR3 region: CASSPNRGWNTEAFF. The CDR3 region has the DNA TGTGCCAGCAGTCCAAACAGGGGATGGAACACTGAAGCTTTCTTT.

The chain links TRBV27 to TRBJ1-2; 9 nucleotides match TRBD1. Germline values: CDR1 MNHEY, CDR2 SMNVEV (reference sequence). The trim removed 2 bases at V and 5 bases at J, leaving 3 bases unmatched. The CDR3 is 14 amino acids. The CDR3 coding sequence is TGTGCCAGCAGTTTAGAGGACAGGGGTTATGGCTACACCTTC. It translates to CASSLEDRGYGYTF.

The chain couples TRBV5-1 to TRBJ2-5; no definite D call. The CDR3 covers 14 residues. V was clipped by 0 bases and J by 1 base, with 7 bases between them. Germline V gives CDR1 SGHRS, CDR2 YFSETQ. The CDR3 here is CASSLEHSQETQYF. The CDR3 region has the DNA TGCGCCAGCAGCTTGGAGCACAGCCAAGAGACCCAGTACTTC.

Here the CDR3 reads CASSQAGAGGNEQFF. In DNA, the CDR3 is TGTGCCAGCAGCCAAGCCGGAGCGGGGGGCAATGAGCAGTTCTTC. This chain links TRBV4-2 with TRBJ2-1; 9 bases agree with TRBD2. CDR1 LGHNA and CDR2 YNFKEQ come from the germline V gene. V was clipped by 1 base and J by 6 bases; unmatched bases: 4. The length of the CDR3 is 15 residues.

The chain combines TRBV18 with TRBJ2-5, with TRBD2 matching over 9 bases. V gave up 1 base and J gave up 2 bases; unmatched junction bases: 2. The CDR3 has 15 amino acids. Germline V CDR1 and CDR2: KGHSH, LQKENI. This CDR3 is CASSPLAGAQETQYF. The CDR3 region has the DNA TGTGCCAGCTCACCACTAGCGGGGGCTCAAGAGACCCAGTACTTC.

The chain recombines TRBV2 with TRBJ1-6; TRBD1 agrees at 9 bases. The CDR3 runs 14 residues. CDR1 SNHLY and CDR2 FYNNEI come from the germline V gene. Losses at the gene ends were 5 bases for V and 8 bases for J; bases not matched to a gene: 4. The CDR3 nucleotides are TGTGCCAGCAGTATACAGGGGGCTGATTCACCCCTCCACTTT. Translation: CASSIQGADSPLHF. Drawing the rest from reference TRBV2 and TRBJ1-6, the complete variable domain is EPEVTQTPSHQVTQMGQEVILRCVPISNHLYFYWYRQILGQKVEFLVSFYNNEISEKSEIFDDQFSVERPDGSNFTLKIRSTKLEDSAMYFCASSIQGADSPLHFGNGTRLTVT.

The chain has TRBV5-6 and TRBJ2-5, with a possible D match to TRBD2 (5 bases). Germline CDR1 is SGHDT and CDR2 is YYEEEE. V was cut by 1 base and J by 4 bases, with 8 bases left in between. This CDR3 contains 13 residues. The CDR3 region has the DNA TGTGCCAGCAGCTTGAGTAGCGCAGAGACCCAGTACTTC. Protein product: CASSLSSAETQYF.

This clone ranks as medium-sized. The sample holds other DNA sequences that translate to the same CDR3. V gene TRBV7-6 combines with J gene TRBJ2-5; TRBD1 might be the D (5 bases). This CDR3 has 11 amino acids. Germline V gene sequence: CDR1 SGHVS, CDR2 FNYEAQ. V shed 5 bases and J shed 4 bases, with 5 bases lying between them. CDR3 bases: TGTGCCAGCAGCCAGGGAGAGACCCAGTACTTC. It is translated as CASSQGETQYF.

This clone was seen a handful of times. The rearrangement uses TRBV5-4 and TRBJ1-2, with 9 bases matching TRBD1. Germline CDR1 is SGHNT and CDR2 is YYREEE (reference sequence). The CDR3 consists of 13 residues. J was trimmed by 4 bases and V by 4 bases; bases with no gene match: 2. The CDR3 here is CASSRTGAYGYTF. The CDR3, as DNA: TGTGCCAGCAGCCGGACAGGGGCCTATGGCTACACCTTC.

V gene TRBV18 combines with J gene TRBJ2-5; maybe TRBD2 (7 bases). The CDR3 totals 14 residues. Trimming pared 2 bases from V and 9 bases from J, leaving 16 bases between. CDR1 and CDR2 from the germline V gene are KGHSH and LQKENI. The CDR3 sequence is CASSPSGGIGPQYF. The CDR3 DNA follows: TGTGCCAGCTCACCATCGGGGGGCATCGGCCCCCAGTACTTC.

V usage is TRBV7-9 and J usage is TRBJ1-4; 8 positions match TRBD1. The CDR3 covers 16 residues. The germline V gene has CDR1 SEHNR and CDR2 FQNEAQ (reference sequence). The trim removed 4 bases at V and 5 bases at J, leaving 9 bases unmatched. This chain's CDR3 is CASSSYGQGRNEKLFF. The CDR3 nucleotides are TGTGCCAGCAGCTCCTATGGACAGGGTAGAAATGAAAAACTGTTTTTT.

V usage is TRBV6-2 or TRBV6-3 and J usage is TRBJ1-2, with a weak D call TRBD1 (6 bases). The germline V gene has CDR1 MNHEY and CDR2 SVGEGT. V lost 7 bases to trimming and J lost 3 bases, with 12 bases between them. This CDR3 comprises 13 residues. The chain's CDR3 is CASTPTGHYGYTF. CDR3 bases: TGTGCCAGCACCCCGACAGGCCACTATGGCTACACCTTC.

Here the CDR3 reads CASSLEADTQYF. CDR3 sequence (DNA): TGTGCCAGCAGCCTGGAAGCAGATACGCAGTATTTT. V and J are TRBV12-3 or TRBV12-4 and TRBJ2-3; no firm D call. There are 12 residues in the CDR3. The germline V and J ends were trimmed by 6 bases and 4 bases, with 8 bases remaining between them.

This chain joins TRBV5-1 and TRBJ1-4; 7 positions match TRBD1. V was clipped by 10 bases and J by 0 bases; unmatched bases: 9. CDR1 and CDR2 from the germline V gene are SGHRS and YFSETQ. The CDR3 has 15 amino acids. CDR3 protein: CAGRTGLATNEKLFF. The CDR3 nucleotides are TGCGCCGGTAGGACAGGACTTGCAACTAATGAAAAACTGTTTTTT.

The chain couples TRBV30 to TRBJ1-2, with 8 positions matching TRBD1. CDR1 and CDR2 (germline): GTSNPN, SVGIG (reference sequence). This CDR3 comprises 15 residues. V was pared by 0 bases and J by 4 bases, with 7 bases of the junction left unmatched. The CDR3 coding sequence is TGTGCCTGGAGTGTACGGCAGGGGGCGCTCTATGGCTACACCTTC. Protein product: CAWSVRQGALYGYTF.

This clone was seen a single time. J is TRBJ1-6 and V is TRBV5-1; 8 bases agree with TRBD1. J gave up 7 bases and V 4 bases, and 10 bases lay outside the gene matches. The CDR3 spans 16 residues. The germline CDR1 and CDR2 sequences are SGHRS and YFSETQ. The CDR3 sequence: CASSLTDRDRNSPLHF. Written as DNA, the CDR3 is TGCGCCAGCAGCCTTACCGACCGGGACAGGAATTCACCCCTCCACTTT.

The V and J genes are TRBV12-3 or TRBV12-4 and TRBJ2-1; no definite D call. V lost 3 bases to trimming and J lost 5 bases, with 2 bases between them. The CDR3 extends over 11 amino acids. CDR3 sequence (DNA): TGTGCCAGCAGTTTGAACAATGAGCAGTTCTTC. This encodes CASSLNNEQFF.

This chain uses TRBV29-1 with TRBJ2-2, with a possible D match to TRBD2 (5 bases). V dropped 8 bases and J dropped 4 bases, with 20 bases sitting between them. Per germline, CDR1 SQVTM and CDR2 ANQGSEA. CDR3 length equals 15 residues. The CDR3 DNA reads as TGCAGCATCGAACGCCCCGGGAAGGCCACCGGGGAGCTGTTTTTT. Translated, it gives CSIERPGKATGELFF.

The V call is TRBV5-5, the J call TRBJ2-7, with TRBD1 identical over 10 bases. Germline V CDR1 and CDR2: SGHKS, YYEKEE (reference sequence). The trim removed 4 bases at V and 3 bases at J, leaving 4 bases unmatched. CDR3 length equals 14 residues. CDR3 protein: CASSPGTGDYEQYF. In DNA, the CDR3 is TGTGCCAGCAGCCCCGGGACAGGGGACTACGAGCAGTACTTC.

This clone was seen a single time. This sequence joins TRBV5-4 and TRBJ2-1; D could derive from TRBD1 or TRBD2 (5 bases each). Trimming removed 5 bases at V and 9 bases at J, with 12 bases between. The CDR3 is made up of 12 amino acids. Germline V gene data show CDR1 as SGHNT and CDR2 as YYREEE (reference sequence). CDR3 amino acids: CASRSSGTEQFF. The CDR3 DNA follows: TGTGCCAGCAGGTCTTCCGGGACTGAGCAGTTCTTC.

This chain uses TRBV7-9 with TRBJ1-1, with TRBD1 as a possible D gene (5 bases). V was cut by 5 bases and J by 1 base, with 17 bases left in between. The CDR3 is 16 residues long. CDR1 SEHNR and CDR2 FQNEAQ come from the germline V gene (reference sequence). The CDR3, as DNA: TGTGCCAGCAGCCCGTGGCCGGGGGGAACGAACACTGAAGCTTTCTTT. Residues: CASSPWPGGTNTEAFF.

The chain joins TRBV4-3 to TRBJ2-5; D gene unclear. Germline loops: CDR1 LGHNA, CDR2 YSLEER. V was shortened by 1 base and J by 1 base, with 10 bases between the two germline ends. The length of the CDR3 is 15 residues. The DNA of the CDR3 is TGCGCCAGCAGCCAAGGATATATCGTCCAAGAGACCCAGTACTTC. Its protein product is CASSQGYIVQETQYF.

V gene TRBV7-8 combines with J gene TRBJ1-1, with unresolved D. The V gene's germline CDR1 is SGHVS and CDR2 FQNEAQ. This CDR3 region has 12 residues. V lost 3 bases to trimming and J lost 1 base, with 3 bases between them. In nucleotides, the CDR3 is TGTGCCAGCAGCTTCAAGAACACTGAAGCTTTCTTT. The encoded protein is CASSFKNTEAFF.

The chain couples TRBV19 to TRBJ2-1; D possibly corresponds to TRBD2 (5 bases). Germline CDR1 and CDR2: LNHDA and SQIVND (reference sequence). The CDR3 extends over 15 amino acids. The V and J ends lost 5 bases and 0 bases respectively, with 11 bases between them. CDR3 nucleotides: TGTGCCAGTAGTGTGGACGGGAACTCCTACAATGAGCAGTTCTTC. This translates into CASSVDGNSYNEQFF.

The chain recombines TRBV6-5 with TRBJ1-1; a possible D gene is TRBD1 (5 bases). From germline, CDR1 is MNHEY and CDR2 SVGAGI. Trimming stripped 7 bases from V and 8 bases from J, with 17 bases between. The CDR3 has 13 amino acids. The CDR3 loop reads CASKIAGGDEAFF. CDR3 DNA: TGTGCCAGCAAAATAGCGGGAGGGGACGAAGCTTTCTTT.

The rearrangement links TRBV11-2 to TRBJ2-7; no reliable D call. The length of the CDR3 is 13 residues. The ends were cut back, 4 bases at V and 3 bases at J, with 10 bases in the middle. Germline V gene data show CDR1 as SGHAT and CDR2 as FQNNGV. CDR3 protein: CASSSQSIYEQYF. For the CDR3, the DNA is TGTGCCAGCAGCTCCCAGAGCATCTACGAGCAGTACTTC.

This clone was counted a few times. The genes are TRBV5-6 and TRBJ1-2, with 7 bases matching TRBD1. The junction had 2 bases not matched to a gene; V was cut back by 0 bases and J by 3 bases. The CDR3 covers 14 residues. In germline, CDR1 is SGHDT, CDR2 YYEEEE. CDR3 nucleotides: TGTGCCAGCAGCTTGGAGGGGGCGGACTATGGCTACACCTTC. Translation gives CASSLEGADYGYTF.